Listed below are T cell receptor beta chains from one sample, sequenced in a study of blood T cell repertoires in COVID-19. Measured with immunoSEQ multiplex PCR; TCRdb has only the in-frame clones, and not every one. This sample has 65,000 to 80,000 clones; approximately 80% occur once, and the top ten carry 12%. The material sequenced was peripheral blood. These receptors were collected from a human donor in a cohort sampled during active COVID-19. The CDR3 runs from the conserved cysteine through the conserved F or W.

>TRBV28|TRBJ2-5
CASGGGAGVSQETQYF
>TRBV5-5|TRBJ2-7
CASSLVSFTYEQYF
>TRBV6-5|TRBJ2-1
CASSILGGYEQFF
>TRBV7-8|TRBJ1-4
CASSRTGREKLFF
>TRBV9|TRBJ2-1
CASTPGLAGYNEQFF
>TRBV9|TRBJ2-2
CASSVGVSGISGELFF
>TRBV11-2|TRBJ2-3
CASSLGQVLVTQYF
>TRBV4-1|TRBJ1-4
CASSQAGTSTNEKLFF
>TRBV5-1|TRBJ2-7
CASSLGPGQGGAYEQYF
>TRBV25-1|TRBJ1-4
CASSEVTGTNEKLFF
>TRBV9|TRBJ1-6
CASSPGQYNSPLHF
>TRBV4-2|TRBJ2-1
CASSPGGASVVQFF
>TRBV27|TRBJ2-3
CASRMTGPTPTDTQYF
>TRBV7-9|TRBJ2-3
CASASSSDTQYF
>TRBV18|TRBJ2-5
CASSPQRVPQETQYF
>TRBV6-5|TRBJ1-4
CASSYSGQINEKLFF
>TRBV11-2|TRBJ2-7
CASSSGEGLAGFYEQYF
>TRBV2|TRBJ1-5
CASRRDSNQPQHF
>TRBV3-1/TRBV3-2|TRBJ2-7
CASSQDNLAESYEQYF
>TRBV2|TRBJ2-5
CASSGLSTETQYF
>TRBV5-1|TRBJ1-2
CASSLNRGQYGYTF
>TRBV5-1|TRBJ1-5
CASSLRGEDQPQHF
>TRBV4-2|TRBJ2-7
CASSVRFSYEQYF
>TRBV9|TRBJ1-1
CASRGDRGGTEAFF
>TRBV7-2|TRBJ2-3
CASSLAGRGGPTDTQYF
>TRBV6-5|TRBJ1-1
CASRRGLNTEAFF
>TRBV6-1|TRBJ1-3
CASSARDRGLFSGNTIYF
>TRBV3-1/TRBV3-2|TRBJ2-3
CASSQVGGFKDTQYF
>TRBV28|TRBJ2-7
CASRGDRDNPYEQYF
>TRBV5-6|TRBJ1-6
CASSHIGGPLHF
>TRBV6-6|TRBJ2-1
CASSYLSGDSNEQFF